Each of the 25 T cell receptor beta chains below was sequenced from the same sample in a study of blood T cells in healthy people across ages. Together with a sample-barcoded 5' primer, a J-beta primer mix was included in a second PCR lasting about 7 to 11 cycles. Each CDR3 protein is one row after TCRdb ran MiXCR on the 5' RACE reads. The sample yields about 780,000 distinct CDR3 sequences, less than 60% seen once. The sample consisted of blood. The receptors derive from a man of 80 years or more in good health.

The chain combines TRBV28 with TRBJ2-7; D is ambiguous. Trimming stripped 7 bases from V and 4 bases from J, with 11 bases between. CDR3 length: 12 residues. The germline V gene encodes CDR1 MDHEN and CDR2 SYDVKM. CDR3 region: CASTASGYEQYF. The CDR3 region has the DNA TGTGCCAGCACCGCGAGTGGGTACGAGCAGTACTTC.

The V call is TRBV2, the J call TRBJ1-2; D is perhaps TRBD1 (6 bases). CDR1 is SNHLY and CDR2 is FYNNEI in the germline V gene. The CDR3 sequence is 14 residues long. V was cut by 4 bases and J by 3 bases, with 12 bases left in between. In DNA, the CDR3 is TGTGCCAGCAGTGTTAACAGGGAGGACTATGGCTACACCTTC. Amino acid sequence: CASSVNREDYGYTF.

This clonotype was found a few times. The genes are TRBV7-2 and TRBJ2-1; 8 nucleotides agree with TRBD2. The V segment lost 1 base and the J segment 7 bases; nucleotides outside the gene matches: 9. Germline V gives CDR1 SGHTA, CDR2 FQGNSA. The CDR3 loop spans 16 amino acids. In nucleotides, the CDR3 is TGTGCCAGCAGCTTAGGGTCGGGAGGGCCGAGGAATGAGCAGTTCTTC. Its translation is CASSLGSGGPRNEQFF.

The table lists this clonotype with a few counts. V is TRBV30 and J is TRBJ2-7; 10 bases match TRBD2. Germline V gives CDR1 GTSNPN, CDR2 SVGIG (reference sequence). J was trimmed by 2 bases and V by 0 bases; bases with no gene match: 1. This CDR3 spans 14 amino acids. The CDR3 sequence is CAWSVAGGTYEQYF. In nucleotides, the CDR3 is TGTGCCTGGAGTGTAGCGGGAGGGACCTACGAGCAGTACTTC.

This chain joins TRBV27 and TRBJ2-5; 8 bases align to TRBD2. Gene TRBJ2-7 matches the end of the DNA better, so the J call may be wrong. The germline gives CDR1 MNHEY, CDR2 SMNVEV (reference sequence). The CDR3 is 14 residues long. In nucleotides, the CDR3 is TGTGCCAGCGCCAAGCGGGAGTTCGCCTACGAGCAGTACTTC. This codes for CASAKREFAYEQYF.

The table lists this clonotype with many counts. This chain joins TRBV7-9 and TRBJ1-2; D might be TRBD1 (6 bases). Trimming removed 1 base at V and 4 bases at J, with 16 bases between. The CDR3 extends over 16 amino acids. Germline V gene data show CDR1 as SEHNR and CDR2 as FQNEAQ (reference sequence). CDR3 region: CASSLGTETITYGYTF. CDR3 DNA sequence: TGTGCCAGCAGCTTAGGGACAGAGACTATCACCTATGGCTACACCTTC.

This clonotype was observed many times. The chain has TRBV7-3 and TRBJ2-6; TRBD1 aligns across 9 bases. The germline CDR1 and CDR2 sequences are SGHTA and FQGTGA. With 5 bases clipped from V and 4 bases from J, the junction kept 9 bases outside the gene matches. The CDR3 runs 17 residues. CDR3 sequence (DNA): TGTGCCAGCAGCCTTCCCGGGACAGGGTCCGGGGCCAACGTCCTGACTTTC. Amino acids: CASSLPGTGSGANVLTF. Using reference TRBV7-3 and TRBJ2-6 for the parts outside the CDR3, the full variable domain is GAGVSQTPSNKVTEKGKYVELRCDPISGHTALYWYRQSLGQGPEFLIYFQGTGAADDSGLPNDRFFAVRPEGSVSTLKIQRTERGDSAVYLCASSLPGTGSGANVLTFGAGSRLTVL.

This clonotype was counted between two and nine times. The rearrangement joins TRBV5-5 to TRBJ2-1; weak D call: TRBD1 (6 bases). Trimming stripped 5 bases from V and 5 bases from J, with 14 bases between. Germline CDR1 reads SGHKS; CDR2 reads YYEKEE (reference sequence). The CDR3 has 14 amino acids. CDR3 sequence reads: CASRQGLANNEQFF. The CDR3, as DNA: TGTGCCAGCAGACAGGGTCTAGCAAACAATGAGCAGTTCTTC.

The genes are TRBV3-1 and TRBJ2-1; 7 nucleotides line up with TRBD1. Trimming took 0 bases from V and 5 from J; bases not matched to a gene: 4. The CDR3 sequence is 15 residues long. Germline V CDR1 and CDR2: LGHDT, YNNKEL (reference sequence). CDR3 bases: TGTGCCAGCAGCCAAGACAGGGGGATCCACAATGAGCAGTTCTTC. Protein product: CASSQDRGIHNEQFF.

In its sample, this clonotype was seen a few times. The CDR3 here is CSANLDQYVGTDTQYF. The CDR3 region has the DNA TGCAGTGCTAACCTTGACCAGTATGTCGGCACAGATACGCAGTATTTT. The rearrangement links TRBV20-1 to TRBJ2-3; the D is unclear. This CDR3 is built from 16 residues. The ends were cut back, 4 bases at V and 1 base at J, with 18 bases in the middle. Germline V CDR1 and CDR2: DFQATT, SNEGSKA (reference sequence).

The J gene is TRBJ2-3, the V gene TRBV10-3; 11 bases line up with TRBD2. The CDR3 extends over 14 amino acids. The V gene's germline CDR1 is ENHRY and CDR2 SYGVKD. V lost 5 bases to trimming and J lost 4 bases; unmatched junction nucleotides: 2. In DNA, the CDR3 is TGTGCCATCAGTTTAGCGGGGGGGCCAGATACGCAGTATTTT. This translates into CAISLAGGPDTQYF.

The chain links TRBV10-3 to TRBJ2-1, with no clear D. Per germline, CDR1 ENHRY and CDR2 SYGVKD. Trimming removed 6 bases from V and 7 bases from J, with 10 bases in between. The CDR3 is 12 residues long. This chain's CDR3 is CAIRASGNEQFF. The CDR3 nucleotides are TGTGCCATCAGGGCGTCAGGTAATGAGCAGTTCTTC.

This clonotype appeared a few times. The CDR3, as DNA: TGCAGCGGAGGTTGGACTAGTCAAAATGAGCAGTACTTC. The encoded protein is CSGGWTSQNEQYF. The genes are TRBV29-1 and TRBJ2-5, with 7 bases matching TRBD2. V lost 7 bases, J lost 11 bases, and 16 bases stayed unmatched. CDR3 size: 13 residues. Germline-derived CDR1 and CDR2 are SQVTM and ANQGSEA. Full variable domain (remainder filled in from reference TRBV29-1 and TRBJ2-5): SAVISQKPSRDICQRGTSLTIQCQVDSQVTMMFWYRQQPGQSLTLIATANQGSEATYESGFVIDKFPISRPNLTFSTLTVSNMSPEDSSIYLCSGGWTSQNEQYFGPGTRLLVL.

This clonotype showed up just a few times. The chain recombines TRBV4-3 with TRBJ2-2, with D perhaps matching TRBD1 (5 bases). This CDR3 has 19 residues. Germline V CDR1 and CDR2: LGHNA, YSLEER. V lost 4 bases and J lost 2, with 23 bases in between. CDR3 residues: CASSPLRGTDGFNTGELFF. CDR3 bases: TGCGCCAGCAGCCCACTTAGGGGTACGGACGGGTTCAACACCGGGGAGCTGTTTTTT.

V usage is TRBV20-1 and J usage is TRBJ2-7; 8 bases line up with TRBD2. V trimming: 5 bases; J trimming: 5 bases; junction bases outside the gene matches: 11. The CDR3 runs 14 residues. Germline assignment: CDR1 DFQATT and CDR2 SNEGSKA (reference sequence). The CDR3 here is CSALTGGRKDEQYF. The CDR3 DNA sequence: TGCAGTGCTCTCACCGGCGGGAGGAAAGACGAGCAGTACTTC.

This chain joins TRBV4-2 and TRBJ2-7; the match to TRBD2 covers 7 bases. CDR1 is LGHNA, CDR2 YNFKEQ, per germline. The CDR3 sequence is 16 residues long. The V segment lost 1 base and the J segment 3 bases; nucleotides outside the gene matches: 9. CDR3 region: CASSQAASGPFYEQYF. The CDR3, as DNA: TGTGCCAGCAGCCAAGCTGCTAGCGGTCCCTTCTACGAGCAGTACTTC.

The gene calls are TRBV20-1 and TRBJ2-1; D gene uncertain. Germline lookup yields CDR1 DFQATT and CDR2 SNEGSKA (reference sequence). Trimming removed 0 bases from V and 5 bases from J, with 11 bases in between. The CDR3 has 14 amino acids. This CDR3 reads CSARDGRGDNEQFF. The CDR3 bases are TGCAGTGCTAGAGATGGGCGAGGAGACAATGAGCAGTTCTTC.

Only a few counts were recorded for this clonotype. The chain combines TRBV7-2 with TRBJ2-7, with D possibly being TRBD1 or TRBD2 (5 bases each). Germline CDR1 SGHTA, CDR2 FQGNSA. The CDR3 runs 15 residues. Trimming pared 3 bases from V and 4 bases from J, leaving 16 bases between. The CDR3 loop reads CASSLGPDGIYEQYF. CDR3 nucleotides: TGTGCCAGCAGCTTGGGACCTGACGGGATTTACGAGCAGTACTTC.

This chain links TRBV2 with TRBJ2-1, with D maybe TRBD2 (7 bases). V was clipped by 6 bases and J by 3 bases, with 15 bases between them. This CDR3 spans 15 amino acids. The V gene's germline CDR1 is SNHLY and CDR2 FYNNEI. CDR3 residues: CASSPEGGDYNEQFF. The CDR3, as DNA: TGTGCCAGCAGCCCCGAGGGGGGGGACTACAATGAGCAGTTCTTC.

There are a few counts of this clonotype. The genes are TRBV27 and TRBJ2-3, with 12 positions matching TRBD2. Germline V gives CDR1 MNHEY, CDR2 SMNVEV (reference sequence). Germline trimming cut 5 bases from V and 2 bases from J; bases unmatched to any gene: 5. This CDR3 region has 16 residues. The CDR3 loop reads CASSMLAGGLTDTQYF. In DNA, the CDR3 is TGTGCCAGCAGTATGCTAGCGGGGGGGCTCACAGATACGCAGTATTTT.

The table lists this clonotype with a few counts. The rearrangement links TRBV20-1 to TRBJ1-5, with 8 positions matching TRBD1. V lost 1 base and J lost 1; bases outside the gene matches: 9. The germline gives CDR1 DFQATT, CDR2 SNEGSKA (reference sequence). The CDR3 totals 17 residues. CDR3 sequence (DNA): TGCAGTGCTAGAGGGGGCAGGGGGCGCGTGAGCAATCAGCCCCAGCATTTT. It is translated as CSARGGRGRVSNQPQHF.

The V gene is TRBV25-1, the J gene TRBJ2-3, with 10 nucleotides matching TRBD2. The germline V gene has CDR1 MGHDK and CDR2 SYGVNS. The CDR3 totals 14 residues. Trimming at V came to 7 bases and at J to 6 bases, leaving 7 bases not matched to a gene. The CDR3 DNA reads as TGTGCCAGCACTGACCTAGCGGGAGACGATACGCAGTATTTT. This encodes CASTDLAGDDTQYF. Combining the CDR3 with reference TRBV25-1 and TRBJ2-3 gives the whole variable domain EADIYQTPRYLVIGTGKKITLECSQTMGHDKMYWYQQDPGMELHLIHYSYGVNSTEKGDLSSESTVSRIRTEHFPLTLESARPSHTSQYLCASTDLAGDDTQYFGPGTRLTVL.

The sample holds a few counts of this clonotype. The CDR3 protein is CASGGSEQYF. CDR3 DNA sequence: TGTGCCAGCGGCGGGTCCGAGCAGTACTTC. The chain is built from TRBV21-1 and TRBJ2-7. TRBV21-1 is reported as a pseudogene. This CDR3 is built from 10 residues.

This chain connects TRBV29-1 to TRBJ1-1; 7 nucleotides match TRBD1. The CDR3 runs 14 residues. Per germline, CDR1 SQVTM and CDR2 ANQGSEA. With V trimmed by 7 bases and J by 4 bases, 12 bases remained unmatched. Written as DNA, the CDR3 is TGCAGCGCCGACGGTACAGGGGCAGGCACTGAAGCTTTCTTT. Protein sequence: CSADGTGAGTEAFF.

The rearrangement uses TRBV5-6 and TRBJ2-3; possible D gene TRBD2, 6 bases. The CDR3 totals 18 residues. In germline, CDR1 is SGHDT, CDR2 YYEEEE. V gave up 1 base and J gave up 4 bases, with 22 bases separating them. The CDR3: CASSLLRLVRDGADTQYF. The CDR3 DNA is TGTGCCAGCAGCTTGCTCCGACTAGTAAGGGATGGGGCAGATACGCAGTATTTT.